The 25 T cell receptor beta chains reported below all come from one sample, sequenced in a study of CD8 T cells in ankylosing spondylitis. Antigens for these TCRs are unknown. Findings and limits, study-wide: Ankylosing spondylitis blood seemed to carry a telltale TCR beta motif made of under 10 highly homologous variants.

In TCRdb, the 5' RACE reads were re-called with MiXCR into one record per CDR3 protein. The sample consists of 400,000 to 450,000 distinct CDR3 sequences, roughly a sixth of them appearing once. Sequenced sample: blood, either unsorted or a sorted T cell fraction (not recorded which). The source is a male donor with ankylosing spondylitis.

V is TRBV5-1 and J is TRBJ2-3; weak D call: TRBD2 (5 bases). The CDR3 consists of 15 residues. The germline V gene has CDR1 SGHRS and CDR2 YFSETQ. Trimming removed 0 bases at V and 0 bases at J, with 8 bases between. CDR3 DNA sequence: TGCGCCAGCAGCTTGGCCACTAGAAGCACAGATACGCAGTATTTT. Residues: CASSLATRSTDTQYF.

This clonotype was seen more than once but under ten times. This rearrangement joins TRBV27 to TRBJ1-2, with 9 bases aligning to TRBD1. CDR1 and CDR2 from the germline V gene are MNHEY and SMNVEV (reference sequence). Unmatched junction bases numbered 6, after V lost 5 bases and J lost 8 bases. The CDR3 extends over 13 amino acids. This CDR3 reads CASSQDRGGGYTF. The CDR3 nucleotides read TGTGCCAGCAGTCAGGACAGGGGAGGCGGCTACACCTTC.

This chain joins TRBV27 and TRBJ1-6; a weak D match, TRBD1 (5 bases). V lost 7 bases and J 0 bases, leaving 19 bases between the germline ends. The length of the CDR3 is 18 residues. Germline V lookup: CDR1 MNHEY, CDR2 SMNVEV (reference sequence). CDR3 region: CASKTRESAFSYNSPLHF. The CDR3 coding sequence is TGTGCCAGCAAAACCAGGGAGAGCGCGTTCTCCTATAATTCACCCCTCCACTTT.

The chain recombines TRBV12-3 or TRBV12-4 with TRBJ1-2, with D unresolved. The CDR3 spans 12 residues. V lost 9 bases and J 2 bases, leaving 10 bases between the germline ends. The CDR3: CASTENNYGYTF. The CDR3 DNA reads TGTGCCAGTACCGAAAACAACTATGGCTACACCTTC.

This clonotype was counted a few times. The chain is built from TRBV6-2 or TRBV6-3 and TRBJ2-3; no clear D. This CDR3 spans 11 amino acids. CDR1 is MNHEY and CDR2 is SVGEGT in the germline V gene. V was trimmed by 5 bases and J by 9 bases, leaving 9 bases between them. The CDR3 sequence is CASSHAGTQYF. The CDR3 DNA sequence: TGTGCCAGCAGTCACGCTGGGACGCAGTATTTT.

The V and J genes are TRBV18 and TRBJ1-3; 9 nucleotides line up with TRBD1. Germline V CDR1 and CDR2: KGHSH, LQKENI. The CDR3 extends over 20 amino acids. V shed 3 bases and J 0 bases; nucleotides not matched to a gene: 15. CDR3 DNA sequence: TGTGCCAGCTCACCTTTCCCTCGTGCCTCGACAGGGGGCTCTGGAAACACCATATATTTT. Translating gives CASSPFPRASTGGSGNTIYF.

This clonotype was counted a few times. J is TRBJ1-4 and V is TRBV12-5; no clear D. CDR3 size: 18 residues. Germline V gives CDR1 LGHNT, CDR2 FRNRAP. Trimming removed 1 base at V and 5 bases at J, with 20 bases between. In nucleotides, the CDR3 is TGTGCTAGTGGTTTGGACCCGAACCCGACCCCCTGGAATGAAAAACTGTTTTTT. It is translated as CASGLDPNPTPWNEKLFF.

This chain connects TRBV28 to TRBJ1-1; no definite D call. The germline CDR1 and CDR2 sequences are MDHEN and SYDVKM. CDR3 length: 13 amino acids. V lost 3 bases, J lost 1 base, and 6 bases lay in between. The CDR3 protein is CASSFVRNTEAFF. The DNA of the CDR3 is TGTGCCAGCAGTTTTGTACGGAACACTGAAGCTTTCTTT.

The V and J genes are TRBV4-1 and TRBJ2-1; D gene uncertain. Germline CDR1 MGHRA, CDR2 YSYEKL. The CDR3 is made up of 13 amino acids. Trimming removed 7 bases from V and 2 bases from J, with 9 bases in between. The CDR3 sequence is CASNSGAYNEQFF. The CDR3 nucleotides are TGCGCCAGCAACTCTGGGGCCTACAATGAGCAGTTCTTC.

The chain carries TRBV7-2 and TRBJ2-4, with D perhaps assigned TRBD1 or TRBD2 (6 bases each). The CDR3 runs to 17 residues. The germline V gene has CDR1 SGHTA and CDR2 FQGNSA. Between the trimmed V and J ends, which lost 5 bases and 6 bases, there was a span of 23 bases. The CDR3 protein is CASSIRSPGDGGNIQYF. The DNA of the CDR3 is TGTGCCAGCAGCATAAGGAGCCCAGGGGACGGGGGAAACATTCAGTACTTC.

The sample holds a few counts of this clonotype. The chain carries TRBV5-1 and TRBJ2-1; TRBD2 is a possible D gene (7 bases). Germline lookup yields CDR1 SGHRS and CDR2 YFSETQ. The germline V and J ends were trimmed by 4 bases and 8 bases, with 13 bases remaining between them. The CDR3 has 13 amino acids. DNA of the CDR3: TGCGCCAGCAGCAGATCGGGGGGCGATGAGCAGTTCTTC. Protein product: CASSRSGGDEQFF.

This clonotype was recorded only once. The chain uses TRBV6-2 or TRBV6-3 and TRBJ2-1; the D gene could be TRBD1 or TRBD2 (5 bases each). The CDR3 is 16 residues long. Per germline, CDR1 MNHEY and CDR2 SVGEGT. V was trimmed by 2 bases and J by 7 bases, leaving 18 bases between them. CDR3 in amino acids: CASSYPAVGPANEQFF. Written as DNA, the CDR3 is TGTGCCAGCAGTTACCCTGCGGTGGGACCCGCGAATGAGCAGTTCTTC.

This clonotype has just a few counts. This rearrangement joins TRBV27 to TRBJ1-1, with 7 bases that match TRBD1. The CDR3 has 15 amino acids. Germline CDR1 MNHEY, CDR2 SMNVEV (reference sequence). V shed 6 bases, J shed 6 bases, and the junction held 13 bases outside the gene matches. The CDR3 DNA reads as TGTGCCAGCAGCGCGACTACAGGGGTTGTGCCTGAAGCTTTCTTT. Its translation: CASSATTGVVPEAFF.

The rearrangement links TRBV20-1 to TRBJ2-7; perhaps TRBD1 as D (6 bases). V was clipped by 6 bases and J by 4 bases, with 10 bases between them. Per germline, CDR1 DFQATT and CDR2 SNEGSKA (reference sequence). This CDR3 has 11 amino acids. This CDR3 is CSAQTGYEQYF. The DNA for the CDR3 is TGCAGTGCCCAGACAGGTTACGAGCAGTACTTC.

This rearrangement joins TRBV12-5 to TRBJ1-1, with a possible D match to TRBD1 (6 bases). This CDR3 is built from 12 residues. V shed 2 bases and J shed 11 bases, with 12 bases lying between them. Germline V gene sequence: CDR1 LGHNT, CDR2 FRNRAP. Here the CDR3 DNA reads TGTGCTAGTGGTTTGCAGGGGCTGGATGCTTTCTTT. Residues: CASGLQGLDAFF.

V is TRBV12-3 or TRBV12-4 and J is TRBJ2-7; the D gene is possibly TRBD2 (7 bases). The CDR3 has 14 amino acids. V lost 3 bases and J lost 6, with 15 bases in between. CDR3 in amino acids: CASSFGGGAREQYF. CDR3 sequence (DNA): TGTGCCAGCAGTTTCGGAGGGGGGGCGCGCGAGCAGTACTTC.

This chain joins TRBV25-1 and TRBJ2-3; D not resolved. Trimming took off 7 bases at V and 6 bases at J, with 8 bases between the two ends. Germline V CDR1 and CDR2: MGHDK, SYGVNS. The CDR3 covers 11 residues. CDR3 in DNA: TGTGCCAGCATTGCGTTGGATACGCAGTATTTT. Amino acids: CASIALDTQYF.

The V gene is TRBV14, the J gene TRBJ1-2; possibly TRBD1 for D (5 bases). V was trimmed by 0 bases and J by 6 bases, leaving 14 bases between them. The CDR3 extends over 15 amino acids. The germline gives CDR1 SGHDN, CDR2 FVKESK. Here the CDR3 reads CASSQDLRGRHGYTF. The CDR3 DNA reads TGTGCCAGCAGCCAAGATCTTCGGGGGAGGCATGGCTACACCTTC.

The chain combines TRBV3-1 with TRBJ2-3; D call uncertain. CDR3 length: 14 amino acids. The germline V gene encodes CDR1 LGHDT and CDR2 YNNKEL (reference sequence). V lost 0 bases and J 6 bases, leaving 10 bases between the germline ends. In DNA form, the CDR3 reads TGTGCCAGCAGCCAAGATGGTAGGGTCGATACGCAGTATTTT. It is translated as CASSQDGRVDTQYF.

This clonotype has a handful of counts. The chain joins TRBV11-2 to TRBJ2-3, with D maybe TRBD1 (5 bases). Deletions cut 0 bases from V and 2 bases from J, with 9 bases between. The germline CDR1 and CDR2 sequences are SGHAT and FQNNGV. The CDR3 loop spans 15 amino acids. The CDR3 nucleotides read TGTGCCAGCAGCTTAGATGGACATTACACAGATACGCAGTATTTT. This sequence encodes CASSLDGHYTDTQYF.

The rearrangement uses TRBV20-1 and TRBJ1-2; 9 nucleotides match TRBD1. This CDR3 has 12 amino acids. The ends lost 5 bases at V and 6 bases at J; junction bases unmatched: 4. Germline V gene sequence: CDR1 DFQATT, CDR2 SNEGSKA (reference sequence). The CDR3 DNA follows: TGCAGTGCTCCAACAGGGGGCCATGGCTACACCTTC. The encoded protein is CSAPTGGHGYTF.

This clonotype appeared a few times. This chain links TRBV2 with TRBJ1-4; TRBD1 is a possible D gene (5 bases). The CDR3 runs to 15 residues. Germline V CDR1 and CDR2: SNHLY, FYNNEI. V was cut by 1 base and J by 7 bases, with 13 bases left in between. This chain's CDR3 is CASSEVGAMGEKLFF. The DNA for the CDR3 is TGTGCCAGCAGTGAAGTCGGGGCGATGGGTGAAAAACTGTTTTTT.

This clonotype was counted at least ten times. This chain connects TRBV10-3 to TRBJ2-1; D is perhaps TRBD1 or TRBD2 (5 bases each). V lost 8 bases and J lost 7, with 24 bases in between. Germline V gene data show CDR1 as ENHRY and CDR2 as SYGVKD. This CDR3 comprises 16 residues. CDR3 amino acids: CAIGARSGATGNEQFF. CDR3 DNA: TGTGCCATCGGAGCCAGATCCGGGGCAACCGGTAATGAGCAGTTCTTC.

The rearrangement links TRBV5-1 to TRBJ2-7, with no clear D. This CDR3 spans 11 amino acids. Trimming took off 4 bases at V and 6 bases at J, with 8 bases between the two ends. From germline, CDR1 is SGHRS and CDR2 YFSETQ. The CDR3 is CASSPQGEQYF. The CDR3 coding sequence is TGCGCCAGCAGCCCCCAAGGCGAGCAGTACTTC.

This chain uses TRBV2 with TRBJ2-2; D call uncertain. V gave up 4 bases and J gave up 0 bases, with 6 bases separating them. The CDR3 covers 14 residues. The germline V gene has CDR1 SNHLY and CDR2 FYNNEI. The CDR3 bases are TGTGCCAGCAGTGTTAGTACGAACACCGGGGAGCTGTTTTTT. Its translation: CASSVSTNTGELFF.